This passage covers 2 T cell receptor beta chains from one sample sequenced in a study of blood T cell repertoires in COVID-19. Profiling relied on immunoSEQ multiplex PCR, and the TCRdb table lists in-frame clones only, not all of them. The table shows about 360,000 clones, with 88% occurring only once. Material for sequencing was PBMCs or T cells enriched from blood (not recorded which). Every receptor here comes from a woman aged 35 to 49 with acute COVID-19.

The chain employs TRBV11-3 and TRBJ2-5; TRBD1 aligns across 7 bases. The CDR3 covers 13 residues. V was pared by 5 bases and J by 3 bases, with 3 bases of the junction left unmatched. Germline CDR1 SGHNT, CDR2 YENEEA. In nucleotides, the CDR3 is TGTGCCAGCAGCCGAGACAGGGAAGAGACCCAGTACTTC. Its translation is CASSRDREETQYF.

The chain has TRBV4-1 and TRBJ2-1; TRBD2 matches at 8 bases. CDR1 is MGHRA and CDR2 is YSYEKL in the germline V gene. The CDR3 runs 17 residues. V trimming: 0 bases; J trimming: 5 bases; junction bases outside the gene matches: 9. CDR3 coding DNA: TGCGCCAGCAGCCAAGACCTTACGGGGGGGCCAAACAATGAGCAGTTCTTC. Protein: CASSQDLTGGPNNEQFF.